The clone carrying this TCR beta chain has more than one count but fewer than ten. Hyperthyroidism patients were newly diagnosed, under 2 months' duration, aged 18 to 65. The source of the sample is a study of Graves' ophthalmopathy and Graves' hyperthyroidism. Amplification of TCR beta CDR3 regions used RNA transcripts. The first round was an RT-PCR with HTBI primers, and the second round was a multiplex PCR. Via MiXCR, TCRdb re-called the multiplex PCR reads, giving one row per CDR3 protein. The sample includes a few hundred thousand distinct CDR3 sequences, less than 40% seen only once; the top ten take around 4.6%. The V and J ends lost 0 bases and 6 bases, in that order; junction bases with no gene match: 6. In germline, CDR1 is DFQATT, CDR2 SNEGSKA (reference sequence). This CDR3 region has 15 residues.

The sequenced sample consisted of peripheral blood or thyroid tissue (not recorded which). The gene calls are TRBV20-1 and TRBJ2-7; 12 bases agree with TRBD2. This TCR was recovered from an adult man with Graves' hyperthyroidism. DNA of the CDR3: TGCAGTGCTAGAGACGAGACTAGCGGGGGTATCGAGCAGTACTTC. It yields the protein CSARDETSGGIEQYF.